This T cell receptor beta chain was sequenced for a study of OX40 agonist ivuxolimab in advanced cancers. Clones were read by immunoSEQ multiplex PCR, and TCRdb kept only the in-frame ones, dropping some. The table lists about 40,000 clones, roughly 77% of them singletons. Germline lookup yields CDR1 MNHEY and CDR2 SVGAGI. With 5 bases removed from V and 3 bases from J, the gap between germline ends came to 11 bases. CDR3 length: 13 residues. Specimen: CD4+ or CD8+ T cells sorted from blood, collected in a trial of the OX40 agonist ivuxolimab. This receptor was taken from an adult with an advanced solid tumor such as melanoma, head and neck, liver or kidney cancer. The chain joins TRBV6-5 to TRBJ2-7; D assignment may be TRBD1 or TRBD2 (5 bases each). The CDR3 reads CASSQGPHYEQYF. CDR3 coding DNA: TGTGCCAGCAGTCAGGGACCACACTACGAGCAGTACTTC.